Listed below are T cell receptor beta chains from one sample, sequenced in a study of blood T cell repertoires in COVID-19. Some clones are missing from TCRdb's copy, which holds only in-frame ones; the method was immunoSEQ multiplex PCR. The sample has some 390,000 clones; around 91% are singletons. The sample taken for sequencing was peripheral blood. These receptors all stem from a woman between 40 and 55 years old with COVID-19, enrolled during active disease. CDR3s include the opening cysteine and the closing phenylalanine or tryptophan. The D gene is left open where the match is weak. Clone size, where shown, is once, few, many, or a class for clones that have expanded.

d_call,j_call,v_call,clone_size,cdr3_aa,cdr3_nt
.,TRBJ1-1,TRBV12-3/TRBV12-4,.,CASRPVNTEAFF,TGTGCCAGCAGGCCAGTGAACACTGAAGCTTTCTTT
.,TRBJ1-1,TRBV4-1,.,CASSQDPTRDLNTEAFF,TGCGCCAGCAGCCAAGATCCAACAAGAGACTTGAACACTGAAGCTTTCTTT
.,TRBJ1-1,TRBV4-2,.,CASSQHGTGVNTEAFF,TGTGCCAGCAGCCAGCACGGAACAGGCGTGAACACTGAAGCTTTCTTT
.,TRBJ2-3,TRBV5-1,.,CASSLDGGSASTDTQYF,TGCGCCAGCAGCTTGGACGGCGGTTCTGCCAGCACAGATACGCAGTATTTT
.,TRBJ2-7,TRBV2,.,CASSEDTGYEQYF,TGTGCCAGCAGTGAGGACACTGGCTACGAGCAGTACTTC
TRBD1,TRBJ1-2,TRBV19,few,CASRQGGNYGYTF,TGTGCCAGTAGGCAGGGGGGTAACTATGGCTACACCTTC
TRBD1,TRBJ1-5,TRBV11-2,.,CASSPTGNNQPQHF,TGTGCCAGCAGCCCGACAGGGAACAATCAGCCCCAGCATTTT
.,TRBJ2-7,TRBV5-1,.,CASSLGGSANSYEQYF,TGCGCCAGCAGCTTGGGGGGCAGCGCTAACTCCTACGAGCAGTACTTC
TRBD1,TRBJ2-3,TRBV30,.,CACNYRGPSFTDTQYF,TGTGCCTGCAACTACAGGGGCCCATCCTTCACAGATACGCAGTATTTT
TRBD1,TRBJ1-2,TRBV20-1,.,CTDRTGDGYTF,TGCACCGACCGGACAGGCGATGGCTACACCTTC
.,TRBJ2-7,TRBV5-1,.,CASSLAAGFLPLFYEQYF,TGCGCCAGCAGCTTGGCGGCAGGCTTTTTACCCCTATTCTACGAGCAGTACTTC
TRBD1,TRBJ2-4,TRBV7-8,.,CASSPTGVAKNIQYF,TGTGCCAGCAGTCCCACAGGGGTGGCCAAAAACATTCAGTACTTC
.,TRBJ1-2,TRBV7-9,.,CASSLTDGNYGYTF,TGTGCCAGCAGCTTGACAGATGGTAACTATGGCTACACCTTC
.,TRBJ1-2,TRBV6-2/TRBV6-3,.,CASSYSHYGYTF,TGTGCCAGCAGTTATAGTCACTATGGCTACACCTTC
.,TRBJ2-1,TRBV19,once,CASSIDRRRGYNEQFF,TGTGCCAGTAGTATAGATCGGCGGCGGGGCTACAATGAGCAGTTCTTC
TRBD1,TRBJ1-1,TRBV6-2/TRBV6-3,.,CASSYPTGVAAFF,TGTGCCAGCAGTTACCCAACAGGGGTGGCGGCTTTCTTT
.,TRBJ1-2,TRBV19,.,CASSRDLVAGYTF,TGTGCCAGTAGTCGGGACTTAGTGGCCGGCTACACCTTC
TRBD2,TRBJ2-1,TRBV7-9,.,CASRPLGTSGRGGHNEQFF,TGTGCCAGCAGACCTTTAGGGACTAGCGGGAGGGGGGGGCACAATGAGCAGTTCTTC
TRBD1,TRBJ1-5,TRBV30,.,CAWSEGTGSQPQHF,TGTGCCTGGAGTGAAGGGACAGGGAGTCAGCCCCAGCATTTT
.,TRBJ2-7,TRBV5-6,.,CASSPAFGRSYEQYF,TGTGCCAGCAGCCCAGCTTTTGGCAGGTCCTACGAGCAGTACTTC
.,TRBJ2-7,TRBV7-2,.,CASSSGQIGYEQYF,TGTGCCAGCAGCTCTGGACAAATCGGCTACGAGCAGTACTTC
TRBD1,TRBJ2-2,TRBV7-3,.,CASSPVGDRGPGELFF,TGTGCCAGCAGCCCCGTAGGGGACAGGGGGCCCGGGGAGCTGTTTTTT
TRBD1,TRBJ2-7,TRBV18,.,CASSQAISGQGGYEQYF,TGTGCCAGCTCACAGGCCATATCCGGACAGGGGGGGTACGAGCAGTACTTC
.,TRBJ1-2,TRBV28,.,CASSYGGSDYGYTF,TGTGCCAGCAGTTATGGGGGCAGCGACTATGGCTACACCTTC
TRBD1,TRBJ1-2,TRBV7-8,.,CASSSGTGSSFYGYTF,TGTGCCAGCAGCTCAGGGACAGGAAGTTCCTTCTATGGCTACACCTTC
.,TRBJ2-1,TRBV7-2,.,CASSLYGGYGEQFF,TGTGCCAGCAGCCTCTACGGGGGATATGGTGAGCAGTTCTTC
.,TRBJ1-1,TRBV19,few,CASSKGPGANTEAFF,TGTGCCAGTAGTAAGGGGCCAGGAGCGAACACTGAAGCTTTCTTT
TRBD1,TRBJ1-2,TRBV5-5,.,CASTATGTAAGGYTF,TGTGCCAGCACCGCTACCGGGACAGCGGCGGGTGGCTACACCTTC
.,TRBJ2-2,TRBV20-1,once,CSAPGAGELFF,TGCAGTGCCCCGGGAGCCGGGGAGCTGTTTTTT
.,TRBJ1-5,TRBV30,.,CAWSGQLGIGNQPQHF,TGTGCCTGGAGTGGACAATTAGGAATTGGCAATCAGCCCCAGCATTTT
.,TRBJ1-4,TRBV19,few,CASSPRRGNEKLFF,TGTGCCAGTAGCCCACGCAGGGGTAATGAAAAACTGTTTTTT
TRBD1,TRBJ1-5,TRBV6-5,few,CASGSGTDDQPQHF,TGTGCCAGCGGATCCGGGACAGATGATCAGCCCCAGCATTTT
.,TRBJ1-4,TRBV28,.,CAIPGGATNEKLFF,TGTGCCATCCCGGGGGGGGCGACTAATGAAAAACTGTTTTTT
TRBD1,TRBJ1-2,TRBV27,.,CASSLPGTGVNGYTF,TGTGCCAGCAGTTTACCCGGGACAGGGGTCAATGGCTACACCTTC
.,TRBJ2-2,TRBV6-5,.,CASRNQKTDTGELFF,TGTGCCAGCAGGAACCAGAAAACCGACACCGGGGAGCTGTTTTTT
.,TRBJ1-2,TRBV5-5,.,CASSWARGLGYGYTF,TGTGCCAGCAGCTGGGCACGGGGATTAGGGTATGGCTACACCTTC
TRBD2,TRBJ2-1,TRBV6-4,.,CASSDWNRGRSNEQFF,TGTGCCAGCAGTGACTGGAACCGCGGGAGAAGCAATGAGCAGTTCTTC
.,TRBJ1-2,TRBV28,.,CASRLTGLEGYTF,TGTGCCAGCAGACTAACAGGGTTGGAAGGCTACACCTTC
TRBD2,TRBJ2-1,TRBV4-3,.,CASSQEGGGVYNEQFF,TGCGCCAGCAGCCAAGAAGGCGGGGGGGTTTACAATGAGCAGTTCTTC
.,TRBJ1-4,TRBV27,.,CASSSPATNEKLFF,TGTGCCAGCAGTTCTCCAGCAACTAATGAAAAACTGTTTTTT
.,TRBJ1-4,TRBV7-8,.,CASSPTGNNEKLFF,TGTGCCAGCAGCCCGACAGGCAACAATGAAAAACTGTTTTTT
.,TRBJ2-7,TRBV7-2,few,CASSLRFYEQYF,TGTGCCAGCAGCTTACGGTTCTACGAGCAGTACTTC
.,TRBJ2-5,TRBV5-1,.,CASSSTGIQETQYF,TGCGCCAGCAGCTCTACAGGAATACAAGAGACCCAGTACTTC
TRBD1,TRBJ1-1,TRBV27,.,CASSLYRGHSTEAFF,TGTGCCAGCAGTTTATACAGGGGACATAGCACTGAAGCTTTCTTT
.,TRBJ2-7,TRBV6-6,.,CASSLSSWVAGYEQYF,TGTGCCAGCAGTTTATCTTCTTGGGTAGCTGGTTACGAGCAGTACTTC
TRBD2,TRBJ2-7,TRBV5-5,.,CASSFQREPRWGSYEQYF,TGTGCCAGCAGCTTCCAGCGGGAGCCTCGGTGGGGCTCCTACGAGCAGTACTTC
TRBD2,TRBJ2-1,TRBV7-2,.,CASSLDGRGSSYNEQFF,TGTGCCAGCAGCTTAGACGGGCGCGGGAGCTCCTACAATGAGCAGTTCTTC
TRBD1,TRBJ1-4,TRBV7-2,.,CASSPQRTGGNEKLFF,TGTGCCAGCAGCCCGCAAAGGACAGGGGGCAATGAAAAACTGTTTTTT
.,TRBJ1-2,TRBV27,.,CASSLRGGGFGARGYTF,TGTGCCAGCAGCCTAAGGGGGGGAGGGTTTGGCGCAAGAGGCTACACCTTC
.,TRBJ1-3,TRBV7-2,.,CASSTGRLGNTIYF,TGTGCCAGCAGCACTGGGCGTTTAGGAAACACCATATATTTT
.,TRBJ2-2,TRBV19,.,CASSIGGLANTGELFF,TGTGCCAGTAGTATCGGAGGGCTAGCAAACACCGGGGAGCTGTTTTTT
TRBD2,TRBJ2-3,TRBV3-1/TRBV3-2,.,CASSTSGIKGTDTQYF,TGTGCCAGCAGCACGAGCGGGATAAAGGGCACAGATACGCAGTATTTT
.,TRBJ2-3,TRBV4-3,.,CASSPYPIIADTQYF,TGCGCCAGCAGCCCCTACCCAATTATAGCAGATACGCAGTATTTT
.,TRBJ1-4,TRBV11-2,.,CASSFFTASTNEKLFF,TGTGCCAGCAGCTTCTTTACAGCTTCAACTAATGAAAAACTGTTTTTT
.,TRBJ1-2,TRBV7-2,.,CASSLDRVDGYTF,TGTGCCAGCAGCTTAGACAGGGTCGACGGCTACACCTTC